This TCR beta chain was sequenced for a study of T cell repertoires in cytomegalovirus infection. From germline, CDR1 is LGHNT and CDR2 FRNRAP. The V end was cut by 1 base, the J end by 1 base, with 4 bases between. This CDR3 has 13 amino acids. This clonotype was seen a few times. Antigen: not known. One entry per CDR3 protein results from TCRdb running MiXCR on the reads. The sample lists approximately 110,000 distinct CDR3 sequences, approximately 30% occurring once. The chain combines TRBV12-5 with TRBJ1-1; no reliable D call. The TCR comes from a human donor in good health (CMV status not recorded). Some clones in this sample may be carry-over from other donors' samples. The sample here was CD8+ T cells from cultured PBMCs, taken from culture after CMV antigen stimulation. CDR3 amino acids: CASGLGENTEAFF. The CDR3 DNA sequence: TGTGCTAGTGGTTTGGGAGAGAACACTGAAGCTTTCTTT.